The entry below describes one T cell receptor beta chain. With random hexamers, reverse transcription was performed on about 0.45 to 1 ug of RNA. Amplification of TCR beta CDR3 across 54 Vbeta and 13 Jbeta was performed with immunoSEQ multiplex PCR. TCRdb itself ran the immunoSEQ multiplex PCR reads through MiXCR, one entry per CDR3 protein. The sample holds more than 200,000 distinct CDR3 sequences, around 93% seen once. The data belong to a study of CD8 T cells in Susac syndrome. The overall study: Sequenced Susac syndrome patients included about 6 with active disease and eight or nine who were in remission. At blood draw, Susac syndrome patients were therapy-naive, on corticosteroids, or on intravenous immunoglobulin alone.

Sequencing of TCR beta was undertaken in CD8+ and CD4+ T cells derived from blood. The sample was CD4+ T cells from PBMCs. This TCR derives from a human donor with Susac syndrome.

CDR3 sequence reads: CSASGLNTEAFF. The CDR3 coding sequence is TGCAGTGCTTCGGGTTTGAACACTGAAGCTTTCTTT. This rearrangement joins TRBV20-1 to TRBJ1-1; D uncertain. V lost 5 bases and J lost 0, with 7 bases in between. Germline V gene sequence: CDR1 DFQATT, CDR2 SNEGSKA (reference sequence). The CDR3 is made up of 12 amino acids.